This T cell receptor beta chain stems from a study of breast tumors, draining lymph nodes, adjacent tissues. Each CDR3 protein gets one entry after TCRdb re-called the multiplex PCR reads with MiXCR. Of around 22,000 distinct CDR3 sequences in the sample, approximately 64% were seen once. CDR1 and CDR2 from the germline V gene are SGHKS and YYEKEE (reference sequence). Trimming at V came to 4 bases and at J to 5 bases, leaving 13 bases not matched to a gene. This CDR3 contains 17 residues. Overall study findings and caveats: Tumor T cell lymph node origin was a supported hypothesis, not proven. Compared with lymph nodes, tumors were less diverse; compared with nontumor tissue, more.

This clonotype was detected once. Its antigen is still unknown. The V and J genes are TRBV5-5 and TRBJ1-4, with 8 nucleotides matching TRBD1. Sequencing was done on a sample of tumor-adjacent breast tissue. The sequence was collected from a female donor with breast cancer. Some clones in this sample may be carry-over from other donors' samples. The CDR3 DNA reads as TGTGCCAGCAGCCTGGGATTCCCGGACAGGGCGAATGAAAAACTGTTTTTT. This encodes CASSLGFPDRANEKLFF.